These T cell receptor beta chains were read from a single sample in a study of cytomegalovirus exposure and HLA in healthy donors. The repertoire was sequenced with immunoSEQ multiplex PCR; TCRdb's copy has only in-frame clones and lacks some. The sample shows over 150,000 clones, approximately 80% of them seen only once. Sequenced material: PBMCs. All receptors come from a male donor in good health and CMV-seronegative. Each CDR3 is given with its conserved first and last residue. A D gene is named only where the DNA matches it firmly. Expanded clones are given a class, and other clones once, few, many or no size at all.

CDR3: CASRDKPNTGELFF
DNA: TGTGCCAGCCGCGACAAACCGAACACCGGGGAGCTGTTTTTT
D: .
J: TRBJ2-2
size: .
V: TRBV28

CDR3: CASSLALGIDTQYF
DNA: TGTGCCAGCAGCTTAGCACTAGGAATAGATACGCAGTATTTT
D: .
J: TRBJ2-3
size: .
V: TRBV7-2

CDR3: CASSLSGTGADTQYF
DNA: TGTGCCAGTAGTCTTTCCGGGACAGGAGCAGATACGCAGTATTTT
D: TRBD1
J: TRBJ2-3
size: .
V: TRBV19

CDR3: CASSPTLDYEQYF
DNA: TGTGCCAGCAGTCCCACCCTGGACTACGAGCAGTACTTC
D: .
J: TRBJ2-7
size: few
V: TRBV28

CDR3: CASSQGRQLSYNEQFF
DNA: TGCGCCAGCAGCCAAGGGCGGCAGCTCTCCTACAATGAGCAGTTCTTC
D: .
J: TRBJ2-1
size: .
V: TRBV4-1

CDR3: CASSPLQGMNTEAFF
DNA: TGTGCCAGCAGCCCTTTACAGGGGATGAACACTGAAGCTTTCTTT
D: TRBD1
J: TRBJ1-1
size: .
V: TRBV16

CDR3: CASSTTSGIPYEQYF
DNA: TGTGCCAGCAGTACCACCAGCGGGATCCCCTACGAGCAGTACTTC
D: TRBD2
J: TRBJ2-7
size: .
V: TRBV6-6

CDR3: CASGQGQPQHF
DNA: TGTGCCAGCGGACAGGGCCAGCCCCAGCATTTT
D: TRBD1
J: TRBJ1-5
size: .
V: TRBV6-5

CDR3: CASSHLQTNSGANVLTF
DNA: TGTGCCAGCAGCCATTTACAGACCAACTCTGGGGCCAACGTCCTGACTTTC
D: .
J: TRBJ2-6
size: .
V: TRBV14

CDR3: CASSDPSGRTDEQFF
DNA: TGTGCCAGCAGTGACCCTAGCGGGAGGACCGATGAGCAGTTCTTC
D: TRBD2
J: TRBJ2-1
size: .
V: TRBV2

CDR3: CASSMRDRAYEQYF
DNA: TGTGCCAGCAGCATGCGAGACAGGGCCTACGAGCAGTACTTC
D: .
J: TRBJ2-7
size: .
V: TRBV21-1

CDR3: CASSPGQGYEQYF
DNA: TGTGCCAGCAGTCCTGGACAGGGCTACGAGCAGTACTTC
D: TRBD1
J: TRBJ2-7
size: once
V: TRBV28

CDR3: CASSVRDSPSPSTQYF
DNA: TGTGCCAGCAGCGTCAGGGACAGCCCTAGTCCGTCTACGCAGTATTTT
D: TRBD1
J: TRBJ2-3
size: .
V: TRBV9

CDR3: CSGHQGAHPTDTQYF
DNA: TGCAGCGGCCACCAGGGGGCCCATCCCACAGATACGCAGTATTTT
D: TRBD1
J: TRBJ2-3
size: .
V: TRBV29-1

CDR3: CASSPGQDRGDLLNSPLHF
DNA: TGTGCCAGCAGCCCGGGGCAGGACAGGGGTGATCTTTTGAATTCACCCCTCCACTTT
D: TRBD1
J: TRBJ1-6
size: .
V: TRBV7-2

CDR3: CASSLWTGATQPQHF
DNA: TGTGCTAGCAGCCTATGGACAGGGGCTACTCAGCCCCAGCATTTT
D: TRBD1
J: TRBJ1-5
size: .
V: TRBV7-7

CDR3: CSSSLQGRPGNTIYF
DNA: TGTTCCAGCAGCCTACAGGGGAGGCCTGGAAACACCATATATTTT
D: TRBD1
J: TRBJ1-3
size: .
V: TRBV7-9